The 18 T cell receptor beta chains below were found in one sample sequenced in a study of T cell repertoires in cytomegalovirus infection (dated by TCRdb to between 2017 and 2020). Explained via the paper, the treatment or condition label denotes: in vitro stimulation with specific CMV peptide epitopes to enrich CMV-specific T cells. The sample was run on an Illumina HiSeq 1500. TCRdb redid the processing of the public reads, applying fastp at Q25 and MiXCR, and retained in-frame beta chains. Rows matching on CDR3 protein sequence are summarized as one entry with the most common DNA and genes. A total of 650,000 to 900,000 distinct CDR3 sequences appear in this sample, 32% of them only once. The top ten hold roughly 12% of the sample. What these receptors recognize is not known. This material consisted of cultured CD8+ T cells from PBMCs, taken from culture after CMV antigen stimulation. These receptors all come from a human donor in good health (CMV status not recorded). Some clones in this sample may be carry-over from other donors' samples.

The CDR3 spells CASSQTSGYQETQYF. The CDR3 DNA sequence: TGTGCCAGCAGCCAGACTAGCGGTTACCAAGAGACCCAGTACTTC. The genes are TRBV4-2 and TRBJ2-5; 9 bases line up with TRBD2. Germline CDR1 and CDR2: LGHNA and YNFKEQ. There are 15 residues in the CDR3. With V trimmed by 3 bases and J by 0 bases, 2 bases remained unmatched.

This clonotype was seen only a few times. CDR3 protein: CASSETGRNEQFF. The CDR3 DNA follows: TGTGCCAGCAGTGAGACAGGGAGGAATGAGCAGTTCTTC. V and J are TRBV7-2 and TRBJ2-1; tentatively, D is TRBD1 (7 bases). Germline CDR1 is SGHTA and CDR2 is FQGNSA. CDR3 length: 13 amino acids. V was cut by 6 bases and J by 7 bases, with 13 bases left in between.

The genes are TRBV4-2 and TRBJ2-3; 9 nucleotides align to TRBD2. V was pared by 2 bases and J by 0 bases, with 3 bases of the junction left unmatched. Per the germline V gene, CDR1 is LGHNA and CDR2 is YNFKEQ. The CDR3 length is 16 residues. CDR3 loop: CASSQILAGSTDTQYF. In DNA form, the CDR3 reads TGTGCCAGCAGCCAAATTCTAGCGGGGAGCACAGATACGCAGTATTTT.

V is TRBV11-2 and J is TRBJ2-1, with 8 bases identical to TRBD1. This CDR3 contains 16 residues. Germline V gene lookup returns CDR1 SGHAT and CDR2 FQNNGV. Trimming cost V 5 bases and J 3 bases; bases outside gene matches: 9. The CDR3 DNA is TGTGCCAGCAGCCCTCGGACAGGGAGAGGCTACAATGAGCAGTTCTTC. It translates to CASSPRTGRGYNEQFF.

This clonotype came up a few times. The chain is built from TRBV5-1 and TRBJ1-1; D remains unclear. V dropped 3 bases and J dropped 3 bases, with 12 bases sitting between them. This CDR3 spans 14 amino acids. The V gene's germline CDR1 is SGHRS and CDR2 YFSETQ. CDR3 sequence reads: CASSSRTVDTEAFF. CDR3 bases: TGCGCCAGCAGCTCGAGGACGGTGGACACTGAAGCTTTCTTT. Based on the CDR3 plus reference TRBV5-1 and TRBJ1-1, the full variable domain is KAGVTQTPRYLIKTRGQQVTLSCSPISGHRSVSWYQQTPGQGLQFLFEYFSETQRNKGNFPGRFSGRQFSNSRSEMNVSTLELGDSALYLCASSSRTVDTEAFFGQGTRLTVV.

There are many counts of this clonotype. The chain couples TRBV4-1 to TRBJ2-6; 7 bases agree with TRBD2. The CDR3 totals 18 residues. The V segment lost 4 bases and the J segment 0 bases; nucleotides outside the gene matches: 9. The germline V gene encodes CDR1 MGHRA and CDR2 YSYEKL. CDR3 bases: TGCGCCAGCAGCCCCCGAAACGGGGGGACCTCTGGGGCCAACGTCCTGACTTTC. The encoded protein is CASSPRNGGTSGANVLTF.

In this sample, this clonotype turned up a few times. The CDR3 protein is CATSGTGKEKEKLFF. In nucleotides, the CDR3 is TGTGCCACCAGCGGGACAGGGAAGGAGAAGGAAAAACTGTTTTTT. The V and J genes are TRBV15 and TRBJ1-4; 9 nucleotides match TRBD1. This CDR3 has 15 residues. Looked up from germline, CDR1 is LNHNV and CDR2 is YYDKDF (reference sequence). J lost 8 bases, V lost 5 bases, and 9 bases had no gene match.

The chain employs TRBV4-3 and TRBJ2-4; no clear D. V dropped 0 bases and J dropped 6 bases, with 12 bases sitting between them. The CDR3 extends over 15 amino acids. Germline V lookup: CDR1 LGHNA, CDR2 YSLEER. CDR3 sequence: CASSQDITERNIQYF. CDR3 sequence (DNA): TGCGCCAGCAGCCAAGATATTACCGAGAGAAACATTCAGTACTTC.

The V gene is TRBV20-1, the J gene TRBJ2-1; D call uncertain. Germline V gene sequence: CDR1 DFQATT, CDR2 SNEGSKA (reference sequence). The CDR3 totals 12 residues. V was shortened by 8 bases and J by 3 bases, with 11 bases between the two germline ends. The CDR3, as DNA: TGCAGTCCTAAGACCGTCTACAATGAGCAGTTCTTC. Amino acid sequence: CSPKTVYNEQFF.

This clonotype was found a few times. V usage is TRBV14 and J usage is TRBJ1-1, with 11 bases aligning to TRBD1. From germline, CDR1 is SGHDN and CDR2 FVKESK. The V gene end was trimmed by 4 bases and the J gene end by 0 bases; junction bases not matched to a gene: 7. The CDR3 runs 17 residues. The CDR3 spells CASSRSGQGAMNTEAFF. The CDR3 DNA is TGTGCCAGCAGCCGATCAGGACAGGGGGCGATGAACACTGAAGCTTTCTTT.

This clonotype appeared a few times. The V and J genes are TRBV11-3 and TRBJ2-2, with unresolved D. V was shortened by 5 bases and J by 3 bases, with 10 bases between the two germline ends. The germline gives CDR1 SGHNT, CDR2 YENEEA. The CDR3 length is 14 residues. CDR3 region: CASSPGRYTGELFF. CDR3 DNA: TGTGCCAGCAGCCCCGGCCGGTACACCGGGGAGCTGTTTTTT.

In its sample, this clonotype was seen many times. The CDR3 DNA follows: TGTGCCAGCAGTAAAGCGGGGGAGGAGACCCAGTACTTC. Translation gives CASSKAGEETQYF. This rearrangement joins TRBV12-3 or TRBV12-4 to TRBJ2-5; 8 bases map to TRBD2. There are 13 residues in the CDR3. Trimming removed 5 bases from V and 5 bases from J; junction bases left unmatched: 4.

This clonotype was observed many times. The chain employs TRBV6-1 and TRBJ1-1, with D perhaps matching TRBD1 (5 bases). The CDR3 runs to 13 residues. V was trimmed by 6 bases and J by 4 bases, leaving 12 bases between them. CDR1 and CDR2 from the germline V gene are MNHNS and SASEGT. The CDR3 sequence: CASSQRGGTEAFF. CDR3 sequence (DNA): TGTGCCAGCAGCCAACGGGGGGGCACTGAAGCTTTCTTT.

The J gene is TRBJ2-1, the V gene TRBV20-1, with D perhaps matching TRBD1 or TRBD2 (5 bases each). V dropped 3 bases and J dropped 2 bases, with 17 bases sitting between them. There are 16 residues in the CDR3. From germline, CDR1 is DFQATT and CDR2 SNEGSKA (reference sequence). In nucleotides, the CDR3 is TGCAGTGCTAGGGGCGGTGGTATGGGGGCCTACAATGAGCAGTTCTTC. Its protein is CSARGGGMGAYNEQFF.

The V gene is TRBV2, the J gene TRBJ2-2; perhaps TRBD2 as D (6 bases). V shed 11 bases and J shed 7 bases, with 14 bases lying between them. The CDR3 is 12 amino acids. CDR1 and CDR2 (germline): SNHLY, FYNNEI. Here the CDR3 reads CARAAGSGELFF. The CDR3 region has the DNA TGTGCCCGCGCGGCGGGGAGCGGGGAGCTGTTTTTT.

This rearrangement joins TRBV7-4 to TRBJ1-2; the D is unclear. V was shortened by 5 bases and J by 6 bases, with 10 bases between the two germline ends. This CDR3 comprises 12 residues. Germline CDR1 reads SGHVT; CDR2 reads SQSDAQ. The CDR3 loop reads CASSRPGHGYTF. In nucleotides, the CDR3 is TGTGCCAGCAGCCGACCGGGCCATGGCTACACCTTC.

This clonotype came up many times. The V gene is TRBV6-1, the J gene TRBJ1-1; D gene uncertain. Germline V gene sequence: CDR1 MNHNS, CDR2 SASEGT. V was cut by 4 bases and J by 2 bases, with 14 bases left in between. The CDR3 covers 15 residues. CDR3 DNA: TGTGCCAGCAGTGGCCGTCCCGCGGGAAACACTGAAGCTTTCTTT. This gives the protein CASSGRPAGNTEAFF.

This clonotype was detected ten times or more. V and J are TRBV7-2 and TRBJ2-5; 7 positions agree with TRBD1. Per germline, CDR1 SGHTA and CDR2 FQGNSA. Trimming at V came to 1 base and at J to 5 bases, leaving 4 bases not matched to a gene. CDR3 length equals 14 residues. Here the CDR3 DNA reads TGTGCCAGCAGCTTAGTACAGGGGTGGGAGACCCAGTACTTC. As protein: CASSLVQGWETQYF.